This T cell receptor (beta chain) appears in the sequencing data of a study of T-cell memory formation after mild COVID-19. This clonotype was counted ten times or more. Its antigen remains unknown. This CDR3 contains 14 residues. CDR1 SQVTM and CDR2 ANQGSEA come from the germline V gene. V was shortened by 4 bases and J by 2 bases, with 15 bases between the two germline ends. Regarding the study as a whole: Some clones that responded were present in memory (sampled pre-infection), which suggests cross-reactive memory joined. CD4+ contracting clones lay mainly in CM and EM, CD8+ ones in EMRA. Contracting clones from day 15 to 85 had balanced CD4/CD8; later expanders favoured CD4+.

TCRdb ran MiXCR on the 5' RACE reads and lists one entry per CDR3 protein. Of roughly 130,000 distinct CDR3 sequences in the sample, approximately 5.9% were seen once. The TCR originated in an adult woman who had mild COVID-19 (a few samples of this study predate the infection). Cell type and time point are not known. The genes are TRBV29-1 and TRBJ2-7, with D possibly TRBD2 on 5 matching bases. The sequenced sample consisted of PBMCs or a T cell subset sorted from them (not recorded which). CDR3 loop: CSVAVSGPPYEQYF. In DNA form, the CDR3 reads TGCAGCGTTGCGGTAAGCGGACCCCCCTACGAGCAGTACTTC.